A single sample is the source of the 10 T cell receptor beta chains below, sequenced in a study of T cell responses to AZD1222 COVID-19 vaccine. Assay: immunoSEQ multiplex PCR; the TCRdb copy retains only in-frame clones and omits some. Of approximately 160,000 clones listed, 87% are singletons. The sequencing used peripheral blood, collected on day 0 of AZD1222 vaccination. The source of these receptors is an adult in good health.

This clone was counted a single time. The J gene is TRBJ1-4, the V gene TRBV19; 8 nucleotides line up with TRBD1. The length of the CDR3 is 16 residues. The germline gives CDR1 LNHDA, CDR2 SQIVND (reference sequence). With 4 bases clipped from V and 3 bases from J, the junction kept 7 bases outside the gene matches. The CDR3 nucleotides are TGTGCCAGTAGTACCTCCGCGACAGGGGCTAATGAAAAACTGTTTTTT. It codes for CASSTSATGANEKLFF.

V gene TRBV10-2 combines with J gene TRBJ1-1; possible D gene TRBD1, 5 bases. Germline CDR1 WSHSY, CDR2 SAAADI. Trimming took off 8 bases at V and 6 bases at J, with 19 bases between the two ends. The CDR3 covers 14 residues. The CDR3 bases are TGCGCCAGCGGGGCGGGGTTGGTTTTGCCTGAAGCTTTCTTT. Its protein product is CASGAGLVLPEAFF.

CDR3 protein: CASSLAAGAEKLFF. For the CDR3, the DNA is TGTGCCAGCAGCTTGGCGGCAGGGGCTGAAAAACTGTTTTTT. This chain joins TRBV5-5 and TRBJ1-4; D may be TRBD1 (6 bases). CDR3 length: 14 residues. V was pared by 0 bases and J by 7 bases, with 10 bases between. Germline assignment: CDR1 SGHKS and CDR2 YYEKEE (reference sequence).

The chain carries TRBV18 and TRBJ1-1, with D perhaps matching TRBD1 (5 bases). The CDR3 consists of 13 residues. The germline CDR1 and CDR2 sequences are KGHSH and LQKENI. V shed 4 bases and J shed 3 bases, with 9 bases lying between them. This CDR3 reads CASSQGTYTEAFF. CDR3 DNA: TGTGCCAGCTCACAAGGGACCTACACTGAAGCTTTCTTT.

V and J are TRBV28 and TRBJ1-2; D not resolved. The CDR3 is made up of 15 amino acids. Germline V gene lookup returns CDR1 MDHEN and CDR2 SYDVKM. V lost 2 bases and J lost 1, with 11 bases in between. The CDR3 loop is CASSLSIGVNYGYTF. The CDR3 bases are TGTGCCAGCAGTTTAAGCATTGGGGTTAACTATGGCTACACCTTC.

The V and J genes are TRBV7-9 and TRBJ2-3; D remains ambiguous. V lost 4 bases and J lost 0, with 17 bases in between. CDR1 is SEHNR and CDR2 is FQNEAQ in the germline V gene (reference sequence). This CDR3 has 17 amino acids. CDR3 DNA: TGTGCCAGCAGCTCACCTTCTGGCCAACTTAGCACAGATACGCAGTATTTT. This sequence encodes CASSSPSGQLSTDTQYF.

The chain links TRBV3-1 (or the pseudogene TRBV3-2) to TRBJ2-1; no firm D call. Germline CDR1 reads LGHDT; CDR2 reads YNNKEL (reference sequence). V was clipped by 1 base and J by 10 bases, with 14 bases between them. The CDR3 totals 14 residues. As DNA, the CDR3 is TGTGCCAGCAGCCAAGTGGGCGGCTCCCGCGAGCAGTTCTTC. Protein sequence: CASSQVGGSREQFF.

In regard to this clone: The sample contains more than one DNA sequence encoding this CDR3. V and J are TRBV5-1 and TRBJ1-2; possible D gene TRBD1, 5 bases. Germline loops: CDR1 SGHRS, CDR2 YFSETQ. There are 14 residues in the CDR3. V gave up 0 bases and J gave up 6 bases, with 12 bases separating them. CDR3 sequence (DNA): TGCGCCAGCAGCTTGGCGGCTCGGGGGGATGGCTACACCTTC. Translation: CASSLAARGDGYTF.

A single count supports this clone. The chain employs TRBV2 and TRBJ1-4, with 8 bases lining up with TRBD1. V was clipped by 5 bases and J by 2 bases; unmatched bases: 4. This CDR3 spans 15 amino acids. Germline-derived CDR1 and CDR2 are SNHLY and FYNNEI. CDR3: CASSPTGGTNEKLFF. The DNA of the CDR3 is TGTGCCAGCAGTCCAACAGGGGGGACTAATGAAAAACTGTTTTTT.

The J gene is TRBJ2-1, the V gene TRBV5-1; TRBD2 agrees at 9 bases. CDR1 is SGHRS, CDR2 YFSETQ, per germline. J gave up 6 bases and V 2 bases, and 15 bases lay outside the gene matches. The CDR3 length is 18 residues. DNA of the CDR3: TGCGCCAGCAGCTTTGGGGGAGCGGGAGCGGGAGGTCGCAATGAGCAGTTCTTC. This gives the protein CASSFGGAGAGGRNEQFF.